This T cell receptor (beta chain) was sequenced during a study of CD4 T cells in relation to SARS-CoV-2 and coronaviruses. As for the study in general: After nine to eleven days of antigen culture, PBMC TCR beta CDR3s were sequenced. Study findings and constraints: Monoreactive clones expanded significantly more to SARS-CoV-2 than crossreactive clones did.

In regard to this clone: Its target is not known.

Losses at the gene ends were 4 bases for V and 8 bases for J; bases not matched to a gene: 7. This CDR3 has 15 amino acids. The germline gives CDR1 SGHDN, CDR2 FVKESK. Before the COVID-19 pandemic, during about 2011-2019, CD4+ T cells were taken from unexposed donors. Isolation of CD4+ T cells took place after nine to ten days in culture. As cell numbers allowed, unexposed-donor CD4+ T cells faced SARS-CoV-2 S/N and four cold-coronavirus spikes. Each well had two million PBMCs in approximately 5% human AB serum with IL-2. Assay: immunoSEQ multiplex PCR; the TCRdb copy retains only in-frame clones and omits some. The sample has 15,000 to 20,000 clones, 65% to 75% seen once.

Sequenced: CD4+ T cells from PBMCs, cultured in vitro. This chain connects TRBV14 to TRBJ2-3, with 12 bases aligning to TRBD2. This clonotype was sampled from a human donor in good health. CDR3 sequence: CASSLGLAGSGTQYF. CDR3 in DNA: TGTGCCAGCAGCCTCGGACTAGCGGGGTCTGGTACGCAGTATTTT. The full variable domain, its missing parts supplied by reference TRBV14 and TRBJ2-3, is EAGVTQFPSHSVIEKGQTVTLRCDPISGHDNLYWYRRVMGKEIKFLLHFVKESKQDESGMPNNRFLAERTGGTYSTLKVQPAELEDSGVYFCASSLGLAGSGTQYFGPGTRLTVL.